The 22 T cell receptor delta chains below all came from one sample that was sequenced in a study of DNA immune sequencing with unique molecular identifiers. All 8 TRDV and 4 TRDJ genes were targeted in 32-plex amplification of genomic DNA. A 12-nucleotide UMI was added during around 3 barcoding PCR cycles before adapter PCR. TCRdb reapplied CATT to the multiplex PCR reads. The data hold roughly 890 delta-chain clones, with approximately 34% observed a single time. The specimen was gamma-delta T cells from PBMCs. The receptor source for this set is a human donor in good health.

By frequency in the sample, this clone is medium-sized (0.01 to 0.1%). The chain joins TRDV2 to TRDJ1; TRDD3 matches at 8 bases. This CDR3 is 15 amino acids long. The germline V gene encodes CDR1 GEAIGNYY and CDR2 EKD. V shed 0 bases and J 3 bases; nucleotides not matched to a gene: 5. CDR3: CACDTLGESADKLIF. CDR3 nucleotides: TGTGCCTGTGACACCCTGGGGGAGTCGGCCGATAAACTCATCTTT.

This clone was seen a few times. A far larger clone is just one base off, so this is likely a read error. The same CDR3 is also encoded by other DNA sequences in this sample. DNA for the CDR3: TGTGCCTTTGAGGGGACGGGTGTACTAGGGGCCGACACCGATAAACTCATCTTT. Translation gives CAFEGTGVLGADTDKLIF. The rearrangement joins TRDV3 to TRDJ1; D may be TRDD3 (5 bases). The CDR3 spans 18 residues. V shed 2 bases and J shed 0 bases, with 25 bases lying between them. The V gene's germline CDR1 is TVYSNPD and CDR2 GDNSRS (reference sequence). Looking up the rest from reference TRDV3 and TRDJ1 gives the full variable domain: CDKVTQSSPDQTVASGSEVVLLCTYDTVYSNPDLFWYRIRPDYSFQFVFYGDNSRSEGADFTQGRFSVKHILTQKAFHLVISPVRTEDSATYYCAFEGTGVLGADTDKLIFGKGTRVTVEP.

This clone was found a few times. TCRdb's entry gives the protein of a much larger clone, which mismatches this DNA's translation at residue 10, likely from a read error; the protein reported here is translated from the DNA. This chain joins TRDV3 and TRDJ2, with D uncertain. This CDR3 contains 14 residues. The V gene's germline CDR1 is TVYSNPD and CDR2 GDNSRS (reference sequence). This CDR3 reads CAFSPPLLTGQLFF. The CDR3 DNA sequence: TGTGCCTTTTCCCCGCCCCTTTTGACAGGACAACTCTTCTTT. The entire variable domain, with the rest obtained from reference TRDV3 and TRDJ2, is as follows: CDKVTQSSPDQTVASGSEVVLLCTYDTVYSNPDLFWYRIRPDYSFQFVFYGDNSRSEGADFTQGRFSVKHILTQKAFHLVISPVRTEDSATYYCAFSPPLLTGQLFFGKGTQLIVEP.

Regarding this clone: It is likely a read error: a sequence one base away is far more abundant. This CDR3 is also generated by other DNA sequences in the sample. The CDR3 nucleotides read TGTGCTCTTGGGGGGTCGCGAGGCTATCGGGGATACGCGGGGACTAAGTACACCGATAAACTCATCTTT. Its protein is CALGGSRGYRGYAGTKYTDKLIF. The J gene is TRDJ1, the V gene TRDV1; TRDD3 aligns across 9 bases. CDR1 TSWWSYY and CDR2 QGS come from the germline V gene. There are 23 residues in the CDR3. J lost 0 bases, V lost 4 bases, and 27 bases had no gene match.

As to this clone: This likely stems from a read error, as it lies one base from a far larger clone. The V call is TRDV2, the J call TRDJ1; tentatively, D is TRDD2 or TRDD3 (5 bases each). Looked up from germline, CDR1 is GEAIGNYY and CDR2 is EKD. V gave up 8 bases and J gave up 0 bases, with 33 bases separating them. This CDR3 spans 20 amino acids. CDR3: CASPPTITEGTTLNTDKLIF. Here the CDR3 DNA reads TGTGCCTCCCCACCTACAATTACTGAGGGGACTACCCTTAACACCGATAAACTCATCTTT.

A remark on this clone: This DNA's translation differs at residue 19 from TCRdb's protein, which comes from a much larger clone; a read error is likely, and the protein shown is translated from the DNA. This chain connects TRDV1 to TRDJ1; 9 bases map to TRDD3. The CDR3 sequence is 23 residues long. The germline gives CDR1 TSWWSYY, CDR2 QGS. CDR3 coding DNA: TGTGCTCTTGGGGGGTCGCGGGGCTATCGGGGATACGCGGGGACTAAGTACACCGTTAAACTCATCTTT. Translation gives CALGGSRGYRGYAGTKYTVKLIF.

This clone occurred once. A read error is the likely source, as a far larger clone sits one nucleotide away. CDR3 nucleotides: TGTGCCTGTGACACCGTGATCCTTCCTACGTCCCCATCCCGGTACACCGATAAACTCTTCTTT. Residues: CACDTVILPTSPSRYTDKLFF. The chain combines TRDV2 with TRDJ1; the match to TRDD2 covers 9 bases. The last part of the DNA fits TRDJ2 better; the J call may be wrong. CDR3 length: 21 residues. Germline CDR1 reads GEAIGNYY; CDR2 reads EKD.

In the case of this clone: The protein held in TCRdb is that of a much larger clone and does not match this DNA's translation at residue 15, likely because of a read error; the protein shown is translated from the DNA. The CDR3 bases are TGTGCCTGTGACATCGTATCTTCCAGTTTGTCTGGGGGAGAGATCGATAAACTCATCTTT. Protein: CACDIVSSSLSGGEIDKLIF. V is TRDV2 and J is TRDJ1; 8 nucleotides match TRDD3. Germline assignment: CDR1 GEAIGNYY and CDR2 EKD. There are 20 residues in the CDR3. J gave up 4 bases and V 2 bases, and 23 bases lay outside the gene matches.

This clone was detected only a few times. CDR3 loop: CALGETQWHLRGIRSSTTDKLIF. CDR3 DNA: TGTGCTCTTGGGGAAACTCAGTGGCATTTGAGGGGGATACGGTCTTCTACGACCGATAAACTCATCTTT. The chain employs TRDV1 and TRDJ1, with TRDD3 matching over 10 bases. This CDR3 is built from 23 residues. CDR1 and CDR2 (germline): TSWWSYY, QGS. The J segment lost 2 bases and the V segment lost 2 bases, leaving 26 bases of the junction unmatched.

Comments on this clone: This likely came from a read error, as a far larger clone is one base away. At the DNA level, this CDR3 is encoded by other sequences in the same sample as well. The chain carries TRDV1 and TRDJ1, with 12 positions matching TRDD3. V shed 9 bases and J 1 base; nucleotides not matched to a gene: 39. The CDR3 consists of 26 residues. The germline gives CDR1 TSWWSYY, CDR2 QGS. The CDR3 loop reads CALGHGECLLLLATGGYKFSTDKLIF. CDR3 DNA: TGTGCTCTCGGGCATGGAGAGTGCCTTCTTCTGCTAGCTACTGGGGGATACAAATTCTCCACCGATAAACTCATCTTT.

The chain uses TRDV2 and TRDJ1; TRDD3 matches at 11 bases. This CDR3 comprises 18 residues. Germline CDR1 reads GEAIGNYY; CDR2 reads EKD. J gave up 0 bases and V 2 bases, and 10 bases lay outside the gene matches. In DNA form, the CDR3 reads TGTGCCTGTGACAGCGTTATGGGGGATACGCGGTACACCGATAAACTCATCTTT. It codes for CACDSVMGDTRYTDKLIF.

This clone has only a few counts. The chain recombines TRDV2 with TRDJ1; possibly TRDD3 for D (6 bases). V was pared by 1 base and J by 0 bases, with 26 bases between. Germline assignment: CDR1 GEAIGNYY and CDR2 EKD. This CDR3 is 20 amino acids long. This chain's CDR3 is CACDTVQLGHSLGDTDKLIF. The DNA of the CDR3 is TGTGCCTGTGACACGGTTCAATTGGGGCATAGCTTGGGGGACACCGATAAACTCATCTTT.

Of note for this clone: This is likely an artifact of a read error, given a far larger clone one base away. The chain recombines TRDV3 with TRDJ1; TRDD3 matches 10 bases. The CDR3 totals 16 residues. Unmatched junction bases numbered 14, after V lost 4 bases and J lost 3 bases. The germline gives CDR1 TVYSNPD, CDR2 GDNSRS (reference sequence). The CDR3 region is CASIAGGYEVPDKLIF. The CDR3 DNA is TGTGCCTCTATTGCCGGGGGATACGAGGTACCCGATAAACTCATCTTT.

On this clone itself: With only one base between it and a far larger clone, this is likely a read error. Other DNA sequences in the same sample also yield this CDR3. The gene calls are TRDV1 and TRDJ1; 9 nucleotides agree with TRDD3. Per the germline V gene, CDR1 is TSWWSYY and CDR2 is QGS. This CDR3 has 26 amino acids. V gave up 5 bases and J gave up 1 base; unmatched junction bases: 38. As DNA, the CDR3 is TGTGCTCTTGGGCATGGAGAGTGCCTTCTTCTGCTAGCTACCGGGGGATACAAATTCTCCACCGATAAACTCATCTTT. Its translation is CALGHGECLLLLATGGYKFSTDKLIF.

Remarks on this clone: The TCRdb protein comes from a much larger clone and disagrees with this DNA's translation at residue 19, likely due to a read error; the protein given here is derived from the DNA. Other DNA sequences of this sample code for an identical CDR3. This rearrangement joins TRDV1 to TRDJ1; 12 bases align to TRDD3. Germline V gene sequence: CDR1 TSWWSYY, CDR2 QGS. The ends lost 5 bases at V and 1 base at J; junction bases unmatched: 35. The CDR3 extends over 26 amino acids. CDR3 in amino acids: CALGHGECLLLLATGGYKLSTDKLIF. The CDR3, as DNA: TGTGCTCTTGGGCATGGAGAGTGCCTTCTTCTGCTAGCTACTGGGGGATACAAACTCTCCACCGATAAACTCATCTTT.

This clone appeared a few times. The chain links TRDV2 to TRDJ3; 13 nucleotides line up with TRDD3. The CDR3 spans 21 residues. Germline CDR1 and CDR2: GEAIGNYY and EKD. V was clipped by 1 base and J by 0 bases; unmatched bases: 8. CDR3 sequence (DNA): TGTGCCTGTGACACGGGTACTGGGGGATACGGGAGCTCCTGGGACACCCGACAGATGTTTTTC. It is translated as CACDTGTGGYGSSWDTRQMFF.

A word on this clone: This DNA's translation differs at residues 10 and 14 from TCRdb's protein, which comes from a much larger clone; a read error is likely, and the protein shown is translated from the DNA. The chain combines TRDV1 with TRDJ2; tentatively, D is TRDD3 (8 bases). TRDJ1 matches the DNA end more closely, so the J call is doubtful. CDR3 length equals 23 residues. Per the germline V gene, CDR1 is TSWWSYY and CDR2 is QGS. Here the CDR3 DNA reads TGTGCTCTTGGGTCCCCTTCCCTTCCTCCCTACTGGGGGCCCGCCTTGTACACCGATAAACTCATCTTT. This encodes CALGSPSLPPYWGPALYTDKLIF.

With regard to this clone: TCRdb attributes to this sequence the protein of a much larger clone, which differs from the DNA translation at residues 2 and 4; a read error is likely, and the protein displayed is translated from the DNA. CDR3 sequence reads: CSCHGLGGSYTDKLIF. The CDR3 nucleotides read TGTTCCTGTCACGGCCTGGGGGGCTCATACACCGATAAACTCATCTTT. This chain uses TRDV2 with TRDJ1; TRDD3 matches 7 bases. Germline V gives CDR1 GEAIGNYY, CDR2 EKD. This CDR3 region has 16 residues.

As for this clone: Since a far larger clone is one base different, this is likely a read error. The same CDR3 is also encoded by other DNA sequences in this sample. The J gene is TRDJ1, the V gene TRDV3, with 10 bases matching TRDD3. Per germline, CDR1 TVYSNPD and CDR2 GDNSRS (reference sequence). This CDR3 is 19 amino acids long. Germline trimming cut 2 bases from V and 7 bases from J; bases unmatched to any gene: 25. The CDR3: CAFSGPMLSGGYALGKLIF. The CDR3 DNA reads TGTGCCTTTTCGGGACCGATGCTCTCTGGGGGATATGCCCTGGGTAAACTCATCTTT.

This clone showed up just a few times. A far larger clone lies a single base away; this is likely a read error. The V and J genes are TRDV3 and TRDJ1, with 8 positions matching TRDD3. The germline V gene encodes CDR1 TVYSNPD and CDR2 GDNSRS (reference sequence). This CDR3 has 18 amino acids. The V and J ends lost 2 bases and 0 bases, in that order; junction bases with no gene match: 17. The CDR3 reads CAFEGMGVLGADTDKLIF. The DNA of the CDR3 is TGTGCCTTTGAGGGGATGGGTGTACTGGGGGCCGACACCGATAAACTCATCTTT.

This clone was seen only a few times. TCRdb assigns this DNA the protein of a much larger clone, which departs from its translation at residue 12; this likely reflects a read error, and the protein shown comes from translating the DNA. CDR3: CACDTVEVRREPIF. CDR3 nucleotides: TGTGCCTGTGACACTGTAGAGGTCAGGCGGGAACCCATCTTT. This chain links TRDV2 with TRDJ1; D not certain. This CDR3 comprises 14 residues. Germline V gene lookup returns CDR1 GEAIGNYY and CDR2 EKD. V was shortened by 1 base and J by 13 bases, with 21 bases between the two germline ends.

This clone was seen a single time. A read error is the likely source, as a far larger clone sits one nucleotide away. The chain recombines TRDV1 with TRDJ1; possibly TRDD2 or TRDD3 for D (6 bases each). The CDR3 consists of 25 residues. Per the germline V gene, CDR1 is TSWWSYY and CDR2 is QGS. The V end lost 1 base, the J end lost 4 bases, and 43 bases lay between the germline ends. CDR3: CALGEPNPFPLLFSFQWILLDKLIF. DNA of the CDR3: TGTGCTCTTGGGGAACCCAACCCATTCCCCCTCCTGTTTTCCTTCCAATGGATACTACTCGATAAACTCATCTTT.